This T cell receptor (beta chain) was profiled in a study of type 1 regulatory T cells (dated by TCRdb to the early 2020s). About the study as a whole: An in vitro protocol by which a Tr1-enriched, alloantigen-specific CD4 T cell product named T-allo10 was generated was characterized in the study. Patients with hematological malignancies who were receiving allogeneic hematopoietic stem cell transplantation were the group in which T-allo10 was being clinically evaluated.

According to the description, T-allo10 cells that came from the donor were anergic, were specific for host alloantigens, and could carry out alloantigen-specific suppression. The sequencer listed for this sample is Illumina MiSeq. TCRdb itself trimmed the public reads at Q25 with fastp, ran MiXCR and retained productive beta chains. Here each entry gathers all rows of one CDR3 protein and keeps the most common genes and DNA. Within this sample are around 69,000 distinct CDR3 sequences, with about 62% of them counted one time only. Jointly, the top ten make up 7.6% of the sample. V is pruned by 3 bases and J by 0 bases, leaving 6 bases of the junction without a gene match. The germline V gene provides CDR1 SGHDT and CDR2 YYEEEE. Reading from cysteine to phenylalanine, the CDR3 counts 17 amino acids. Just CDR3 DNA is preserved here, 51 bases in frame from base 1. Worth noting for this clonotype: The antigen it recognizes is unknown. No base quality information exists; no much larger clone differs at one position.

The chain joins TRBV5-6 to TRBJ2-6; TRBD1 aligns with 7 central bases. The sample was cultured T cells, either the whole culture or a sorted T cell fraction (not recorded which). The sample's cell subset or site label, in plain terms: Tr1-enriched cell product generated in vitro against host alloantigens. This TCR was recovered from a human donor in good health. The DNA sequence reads TGTGCCAGCAGCTCGGGACAGATTAACTCTGGGGCCAACGTCCTGACTTTC. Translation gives CASSSGQINSGANVLTF.